The next 30 T cell receptor delta chains were all read from a single sample in a study of gamma-delta chains in newborns, infants, children. TCRdb re-called the reads using CATT. The sample has roughly 4,500 delta-chain clones; around 15% are singletons. Sequencing was done on a sample of blood. All receptors derive from a child who was a newborn, infant or young child, either healthy, febrile or measles-vaccinated (not recorded which).

The table lists this clone with a few counts. A much larger clonotype is one base distant, so this may be a read error. This same CDR3 is encoded by further DNA sequences in the sample. The rearrangement links TRDV2 to TRDJ1; a possible D gene is TRDD3 (5 bases). CDR1 is GEAIGNYY and CDR2 is EKD in the germline V gene. This CDR3 spans 16 amino acids. In DNA form, the CDR3 reads TGTGCCTGCGACACAGTGGGGCCCCGGGATACCGATAAACTCATCTTT. It translates to CACDTVGPRDTDKLIF.

Turning to this clone: The TCRdb record carries a much larger clone's protein, which differs from this DNA's translation at residue 13; a read error is the likely cause, and the protein listed here is the DNA translation. The chain uses TRDV1 and TRDJ1; D perhaps matches TRDD3 (6 bases). This CDR3 is built from 15 residues. CDR1 and CDR2 from the germline V gene are TSWWSYY and QGS. DNA of the CDR3: TGTGCTCTTGGGGAACTAAGCCCCTGGGGCGATAAACCCATCTTT. Translating gives CALGELSPWGDKPIF.

With respect to this clone: A much more abundant neighbour one base away suggests this may be a read error. The chain is built from TRDV1 and TRDJ1; 11 bases are a match to TRDD3. TCRdb records no J gene; here it was assigned by comparing the DNA to germline. The CDR3 has 26 residues. With 0 bases clipped from V and 0 bases from J, the junction kept 30 bases outside the gene matches. CDR1 is TSWWSYY, CDR2 QGS, per germline. The CDR3 sequence is CALGELRENGFPHPYWGIGYTDKLIF. The CDR3 bases are TGTGCTCTTGGGGAACTAAGAGAGAACGGTTTCCCGCACCCGTACTGGGGGATAGGGTACACCGATAAACTCATCTTT.

The V gene is TRDV2, but the J gene lacks a call; the D segment call TRDD3 is taken from the table without a DNA check. The length of the CDR3 is 18 residues. Per germline, CDR1 GEAIGNYY and CDR2 EKD. Here the CDR3 reads CACDSGGARAASTDKIIF. Written as DNA, the CDR3 is TGTGCCTGTGACAGCGGAGGGGCTAGGGCTGCCTCCACCGATAAAATCATCTTT.

This clone was seen a handful of times. The protein TCRdb gives is from a much larger clone and does not agree with this DNA's translation at residue 13, likely a read error; the protein shown here comes from the DNA. The chain carries TRDV2 and TRDJ1, with 9 bases fitting TRDD3. Germline V gene lookup returns CDR1 GEAIGNYY and CDR2 EKD. The CDR3 loop spans 16 amino acids. CDR3 residues: CACDTLGDTGTDELIF. In nucleotides, the CDR3 is TGTGCCTGTGACACCCTAGGGGATACGGGGACCGATGAACTCATCTTT.

Remarks on this clone: One base away lies a much larger clone, so this may be a sequencing read error. The rearrangement uses TRDV2 and TRDJ3; the match to TRDD3 covers 13 bases. There are 20 residues in the CDR3. Germline V CDR1 and CDR2: GEAIGNYY, EKD. The CDR3 nucleotides are TGTGCCCGTGACACCCTCTTACTGGGGGATACGTCCTGGGACACCCGACAGATGTTTTTC. Its protein is CARDTLLLGDTSWDTRQMFF.

The table lists this clone with a few counts. Since a much larger clone is just one base distant, this may be a read error. The rearrangement joins TRDV2 to TRDJ1, with 13 bases identical to TRDD3. CDR1 and CDR2 from the germline V gene are GEAIGNYY and EKD. This CDR3 has 18 residues. This CDR3 is CACGTLEFTGGYGDKLIF. For the CDR3, the DNA is TGTGCCTGTGGCACCTTGGAATTTACTGGGGGATACGGCGATAAACTCATCTTT.

This clone is medium-sized within its sample. The chain combines TRDV2 with TRDJ3; 8 positions match TRDD3. CDR3 length equals 22 residues. Trimming removed 1 base from V and 0 bases from J; junction bases left unmatched: 16. Germline lookup yields CDR1 GEAIGNYY and CDR2 EKD. As DNA, the CDR3 is TGTGCCTGTGACACACTTACTGGGGGCCTAACTCCTTCCTCCTGGGACACCCGACAGATGTTTTTC. Amino acids: CACDTLTGGLTPSSWDTRQMFF.

As to this clone: TCRdb lists the protein of a much larger clone for this DNA, which differs at residue 4, so this is likely a read error; the protein given here is translated from the DNA itself. The chain carries TRDV2 and TRDJ1; 10 nucleotides agree with TRDD3. The J gene, absent from TCRdb, was called here by matching the DNA to germline. After removal of 5 bases from V and 1 base from J, the junction contained 15 bases not matched to a gene. Germline-derived CDR1 and CDR2 are GEAIGNYY and EKD. The CDR3 length is 18 residues. The CDR3 DNA is TGTGCCTGTGGCATTCTGGGGGATAAGACGGGAGGCACCGATAAACTCATCTTT. Encoded protein: CACGILGDKTGGTDKLIF.

This chain links TRDV2 with TRDJ1; D may be TRDD3 (6 bases). As TCRdb names no J gene, one was assigned here on the basis of a DNA match to germline. Trimming removed 0 bases from V and 0 bases from J, with 13 bases in between. Germline loops: CDR1 GEAIGNYY, CDR2 EKD. This CDR3 has 16 residues. As DNA, the CDR3 is TGTGCCTGTGACACCGTGGGGGGACTGTACACCGATAAACTCATCTTT. Protein: CACDTVGGLYTDKLIF.

On this clone: Only one base separates this from a far larger clonotype, so it likely reflects a read error. This chain connects TRDV1 to TRDJ1; 8 nucleotides line up with TRDD3. The J gene, left out of TCRdb, was set here by checking the DNA against germline. The CDR3 extends over 22 amino acids. V shed 4 bases, J shed 1 base, and the junction held 26 bases outside the gene matches. Germline-derived CDR1 and CDR2 are TSWWSYY and QGS. The chain's CDR3 is CALGGFPNLRYVLGACTDKLIF. The CDR3 nucleotides read TGTGCTCTTGGGGGGTTTCCAAACCTACGGTACGTACTGGGGGCGTGCACCGATAAACTCATCTTT.

Comment on this clone: This sequence may be a read error, since a much larger clone differs from it by one base. The sample contains more than one DNA sequence encoding this CDR3. The chain combines TRDV2 with TRDJ3, with 7 bases that match TRDD3. The CDR3 has 18 residues. Germline CDR1 is GEAIGNYY and CDR2 is EKD. The CDR3 DNA follows: TGTGCCTGCGACACAGGGGATATCTGGTCCTGGGACACCCGACAGATGTTTTTC. This codes for CACDTGDIWSWDTRQMFF.

As for this clone: A clone one base away is much larger, so this may be a read error. The sample has other DNA sequences that encode this CDR3 too. CDR3 nucleotide sequence: TGTGCTCTTGGGGACCCGGTTTCCCGTACTGGCCACACCGATAAACTCATCTTT. Translated: CALGDPVSRTGHTDKLIF. V gene TRDV1 combines with J gene TRDJ1, with D perhaps matching TRDD3 (5 bases). Trimming cost V 3 bases and J 0 bases, with 20 bases left between them. Germline values: CDR1 TSWWSYY, CDR2 QGS. This CDR3 spans 18 amino acids.

The chain has TRDV2 and TRDJ2, with 8 bases fitting TRDD2. Germline-derived CDR1 and CDR2 are GEAIGNYY and EKD. This CDR3 is 23 amino acids long. V gave up 4 bases and J gave up 3 bases; unmatched junction bases: 30. The CDR3: CACDPLPTAAGDDTPTMTAQLFF. In DNA, the CDR3 is TGTGCCTGTGATCCGCTTCCTACGGCTGCTGGGGACGACACGCCGACGATGACAGCACAACTCTTCTTT.

Regarding this clone: TCRdb's listed protein matches a much larger clone and diverges from this DNA's translation at residue 7, likely through a read error; the protein shown comes from the DNA. This chain links TRDV2 with TRDJ1, with 8 positions matching TRDD3. Matching the DNA to germline supplied the J gene, which TCRdb does not give. V lost 1 base, J lost 2 bases, and 14 bases stayed unmatched. The CDR3 is made up of 18 amino acids. Germline CDR1 reads GEAIGNYY; CDR2 reads EKD. The CDR3 here is CACDTIMGDPLSTDKLIF. The CDR3 nucleotides are TGTGCCTGTGACACGATAATGGGGGATCCCCTGAGTACCGATAAACTCATCTTT.

This clone appeared a few times. This sequence joins TRDV2 and TRDJ3; 9 nucleotides line up with TRDD3. Per germline, CDR1 GEAIGNYY and CDR2 EKD. The CDR3 is 20 amino acids. With V trimmed by 3 bases and J by 0 bases, 11 bases remained unmatched. The CDR3 DNA reads TGTGCCTGTGACTCCCTACTGGGGGACTCTAGCTCCTGGGACACCCGACAGATGTTTTTC. Translation: CACDSLLGDSSSWDTRQMFF.

Worth noting for this clone: Mismatch with germline at one junction end may stem from a read error. This chain uses TRDV2 with TRDJ1, with 11 bases aligning to TRDD3. The germline CDR1 and CDR2 sequences are GEAIGNYY and EKD. The CDR3 totals 16 residues. The CDR3 is CACDILGDISADKLIF. The CDR3 DNA is TGTGCCTGCGACATACTGGGGGATATAAGCGCCGATAAACTCATCTTT.

This clone was seen more than once but under ten times. Being one base from a much bigger clone, this may be a read error. Other DNA sequences within the sample encode an identical CDR3. The rearrangement links TRDV2 to TRDJ1; 8 nucleotides align to TRDD3. The CDR3 contains 17 residues. Unmatched junction bases numbered 15, after V lost 7 bases and J lost 0 bases. The germline gives CDR1 GEAIGNYY, CDR2 EKD. CDR3 loop: CACDPIPRDTHTDKLIF. The CDR3 DNA reads TGTGCCTGCGATCCAATACCTCGGGATACGCACACCGATAAACTCATCTTT.

As concerns this clone: Only one base separates this from a far larger clonotype, so it likely reflects a read error. In the same sample, other DNA sequences code for this CDR3. The chain links TRDV2 to TRDJ2; TRDD3 matches 7 bases. CDR1 is GEAIGNYY and CDR2 is EKD in the germline V gene. There are 18 residues in the CDR3. CDR3 sequence reads: CACDPIQPEGYSTAQLFF. The CDR3 region has the DNA TGTGCCTGTGACCCTATTCAGCCGGAGGGATACAGCACAGCGCAACTCTTCTTT.

This clone has more than one count but fewer than ten. Possible read error: a much larger clone is one base away. This chain connects TRDV2 to TRDJ3; the match to TRDD3 covers 8 bases. The CDR3 length is 20 residues. CDR1 and CDR2 (germline): GEAIGNYY, EKD. For the CDR3, the DNA is TGTGCCTGTGACACCGGTACTGGGGGTCACTCCTCCTGGGGCACCCGACAGATGTTTTTC. As protein: CACDTGTGGHSSWGTRQMFF.

Concerning this clone itself: TCRdb pairs this DNA with a much larger clone's protein that differs at residue 6, likely a read error; the protein shown was translated from the DNA. J is TRDJ1 and V is TRDV2; 7 nucleotides line up with TRDD3. V lost 9 bases, J lost 0 bases, and 21 bases stayed unmatched. The CDR3 contains 18 residues. Germline V CDR1 and CDR2: GEAIGNYY, EKD. In DNA form, the CDR3 reads TGTGCCGCCTCCGAAGTGACCCTGGGGGGACTGTACACCGATAAACTCATCTTT. Translating gives CAASEVTLGGLYTDKLIF.

With regard to this clone: The protein given by TCRdb reflects a much larger clone and differs at residue 12 from this DNA's translation, likely from a read error; the protein shown is the DNA's translation. The CDR3 DNA reads TGTGCCTGTGACACCTTGGAATTTACTGGGGGATGCGGCGATAAACTCATCTTT. It yields the protein CACDTLEFTGGCGDKLIF. This chain links TRDV2 with TRDJ1; 10 positions match TRDD3. This CDR3 has 18 residues. V lost 0 bases and J lost 4; bases outside the gene matches: 13. The germline V gene has CDR1 GEAIGNYY and CDR2 EKD.

Remarks on this clone: The amino acid sequence in TCRdb belongs to a much larger clone and departs from this DNA's translation at residue 7, likely a sequencing read error; the sequence shown is translated from the DNA. The CDR3: CACDTVWGSYTDKLIF. Here the CDR3 DNA reads TGTGCCTGTGACACCGTTTGGGGATCCTACACCGATAAACTCATCTTT. The J segment is TRDJ1; no V gene was assigned; the D call TRDD3 from the table was never checked on the DNA. This CDR3 has 16 residues.

By share, this clone counts as medium-sized. This CDR3 is also generated by other DNA sequences in the sample. The V gene is TRDV2, the J gene TRDJ3, with a weak D call TRDD3 (5 bases). This CDR3 is 18 amino acids long. Trimming shortened V by 1 base and J by 0 bases, and 12 bases separated the two germline ends. The germline V gene has CDR1 GEAIGNYY and CDR2 EKD. The CDR3 loop is CACDTAGRSSWDTRQMFF. CDR3 nucleotide sequence: TGTGCCTGTGACACTGCTGGGAGAAGCTCCTGGGACACCCGACAGATGTTTTTC.

This clone was counted between two and nine times. The junction differs from germline at one of its ends, possibly a read error. V usage is TRDV2 and J usage is TRDJ1, with TRDD3 as a possible D gene (6 bases). Germline V gene lookup returns CDR1 GEAIGNYY and CDR2 EKD. This CDR3 is 22 amino acids long. CDR3 coding DNA: TGTGCCTGTGACACCCTTTTTGGAACGGCCGCCGTACGGGGGAACGACACCGATAAACTCATCTTC. Its translation is CACDTLFGTAAVRGNDTDKLIF.

In regard to this clone: A single base separates this from a much larger clone, so it may be a read error. V is TRDV2 and J is TRDJ1, with 13 positions matching TRDD3. Germline V CDR1 and CDR2: GEAIGNYY, EKD. CDR3 length: 15 amino acids. Germline trimming cut 3 bases from V and 3 bases from J; bases unmatched to any gene: 3. This CDR3 reads CACDVLGDTPDKLIF. The DNA for the CDR3 is TGTGCCTGTGACGTACTGGGGGATACGCCCGATAAACTCATCTTT.

This clone was counted a few times. V usage is TRDV2 and J usage is TRDJ3; D might be TRDD2 or TRDD3, each matching 6 bases. Germline V CDR1 and CDR2: GEAIGNYY, EKD. Trimming took off 0 bases at V and 8 bases at J, with 28 bases between the two ends. The CDR3 consists of 21 residues. The DNA of the CDR3 is TGTGCCTGTGACACCGTTTCGACTTGTGGATACTCTTCCTTTTACACCCGACAGATGTTTTTC. Translation: CACDTVSTCGYSSFYTRQMFF.

In its sample, this clone was seen a few times. A far bigger clonotype differs at one base, so this is likely a read error. The V and J genes are TRDV2 and TRDJ1; 11 bases align to TRDD3. Because TCRdb records no J gene, it was assigned here through a match of the DNA to germline. J lost 5 bases, V lost 3 bases, and 16 bases had no gene match. CDR1 GEAIGNYY and CDR2 EKD come from the germline V gene. The CDR3 is made up of 18 amino acids. CDR3 coding DNA: TGTGCCTGTGACTTCATAATGGGGGATACGCGAAGAGGAGATAAACTCATCTTT. Protein sequence: CACDFIMGDTRRGDKLIF.

In its sample, this clone ranks as medium-sized. The rearrangement joins TRDV2 to TRDJ3, with 8 bases matching TRDD3. Germline trimming cut 1 base from V and 0 bases from J; bases unmatched to any gene: 10. CDR3 length: 20 amino acids. From germline, CDR1 is GEAIGNYY and CDR2 EKD. The CDR3 reads CACDTILGGPSSWDTRQMFF. The CDR3 DNA follows: TGTGCCTGTGACACGATACTGGGGGGCCCGAGCTCCTGGGACACCCGACAGATGTTTTTC.

This clone was counted between two and nine times. V and J are TRDV2 and TRDJ1; TRDD3 aligns across 8 bases. The V and J ends lost 3 bases and 0 bases, in that order; junction bases with no gene match: 11. The CDR3 sequence is 17 residues long. Germline assignment: CDR1 GEAIGNYY and CDR2 EKD. The CDR3 sequence is CACDLLGDPVNTDKLIF. In nucleotides, the CDR3 is TGTGCCTGTGACCTCCTGGGGGACCCGGTAAACACCGATAAACTCATCTTT.